The sequence of this T cell receptor (beta chain) was determined in a study of blood T cells in healthy people across ages. The CDR3 runs to 11 residues. Germline CDR1 is MNHEY and CDR2 is SVGAGI. The V end lost 7 bases, the J end lost 11 bases, and 14 bases lay between the germline ends. This clonotype was recorded a few times. Combining a sample-barcoded 5' primer with a J-beta primer mix, a second PCR ran for roughly 7 to 11 cycles. TCRdb re-called the 5' RACE reads with MiXCR, one entry per CDR3 protein. The sample has some 1.5 million distinct CDR3 sequences; about 28% are singletons. Sequenced material: blood. The receptor comes from a woman aged 30 to 39 in good health. The genes are TRBV6-5 and TRBJ2-5; TRBD2 is a possible D gene (7 bases). CDR3 in amino acids: CASIGGREQYF. The CDR3 DNA reads as TGTGCCAGCATAGGGGGGCGGGAGCAGTACTTC.